This is a list of T cell receptor beta chains from one sample in a study of blood T cells in healthy people across ages. TCRdb used MiXCR to reprocess the 5' RACE reads, holding one entry per CDR3 protein. This table holds roughly 650,000 distinct CDR3 sequences, roughly 32% found once. Sequencing was done on a sample of blood. The receptors were gathered from a woman older than 75 in good health. Each CDR3 is given with its conserved first and last residue. Fields, in order: D gene, clone size, V gene, J gene, CDR3 DNA, CDR3 protein. The D gene is left open where the match is weak. The size of a clone is reported for some rows only, either as once, few or many, or as a class for expanded clones.

d_call: TRBD1
clone_size: many
v_call: TRBV5-4
j_call: TRBJ2-7
cdr3_nt: TGTGCCAGCAGCCCGAGGGACAGGGGGGAACACGAGCAGTACTTC
cdr3_aa: CASSPRDRGEHEQYF

d_call: -
clone_size: -
v_call: TRBV20-1
j_call: TRBJ2-1
cdr3_nt: TGCAGTGCCAGAAATGAGTACGCTGAGCAGTTCTTC
cdr3_aa: CSARNEYAEQFF

d_call: TRBD2
clone_size: many
v_call: TRBV5-4
j_call: TRBJ2-2
cdr3_nt: TGTGCCAGCAGCTTGGGGCTCGATCCTAGCGGGGATATCGGGGAGCTGTTTTTT
cdr3_aa: CASSLGLDPSGDIGELFF

d_call: -
clone_size: many
v_call: TRBV27
j_call: TRBJ1-2
cdr3_nt: TGTGCCAGCAGTACCCGACGTGGGGCTGGCTACACCTTC
cdr3_aa: CASSTRRGAGYTF

d_call: TRBD1
clone_size: -
v_call: TRBV6-1
j_call: TRBJ1-6
cdr3_nt: TGTGCCAGCAGTCGGGACAGGTCCCGGTCAGGGTCACCCCTCCACTTT
cdr3_aa: CASSRDRSRSGSPLHF

d_call: TRBD1
clone_size: many
v_call: TRBV5-1
j_call: TRBJ2-4
cdr3_nt: TGCGCCAGCAGCACGGGACAGACATCCAAAAACATTCAGTACTTC
cdr3_aa: CASSTGQTSKNIQYF

d_call: -
clone_size: many
v_call: TRBV29-1
j_call: TRBJ1-4
cdr3_nt: TGCAGCGTTTTCGGGGAAAAACTGTTTTTT
cdr3_aa: CSVFGEKLFF

d_call: -
clone_size: few
v_call: TRBV3-1
j_call: TRBJ2-3
cdr3_nt: TGTGCCAGCAGCCCCCTCGGGCGACCCACAAAAAGAGATACGCAGTATTTT
cdr3_aa: CASSPLGRPTKRDTQYF

d_call: -
clone_size: -
v_call: TRBV29-1
j_call: TRBJ1-5
cdr3_nt: TGCAGCGTCCGGGTGGGCAATCAGCCCCAGCATTTT
cdr3_aa: CSVRVGNQPQHF

d_call: TRBD1
clone_size: many
v_call: TRBV12-3/TRBV12-4
j_call: TRBJ1-2
cdr3_nt: TGTGCCAGCAGTTTTCAGGGGGTACAAGGCTACACCTTC
cdr3_aa: CASSFQGVQGYTF

d_call: -
clone_size: many
v_call: TRBV4-3
j_call: TRBJ1-2
cdr3_nt: TGCGCCAGCAGCCAAGCCCTGGGGGTAGGCGGCTTGGGTGGCTACACCTTC
cdr3_aa: CASSQALGVGGLGGYTF

d_call: TRBD1
clone_size: many
v_call: TRBV7-2
j_call: TRBJ1-2
cdr3_nt: TGTGCCAGCAGCTTAGATTACAGGGGAGATGATGGCTACACCTTC
cdr3_aa: CASSLDYRGDDGYTF

d_call: -
clone_size: many
v_call: TRBV6-2/TRBV6-3
j_call: TRBJ2-7
cdr3_nt: TGTGCCAGCAGTTACTCTGGGGGCGTCTACGAGCAGTACTTC
cdr3_aa: CASSYSGGVYEQYF

d_call: -
clone_size: few
v_call: TRBV11-2
j_call: TRBJ2-7
cdr3_nt: TGTGCCAGCAGCTTAGGACGCGGGGGCCCCTACAATGAGCAGTACTTC
cdr3_aa: CASSLGRGGPYNEQYF

d_call: -
clone_size: -
v_call: TRBV7-8
j_call: TRBJ1-6
cdr3_nt: TGTGCCAGCAGCTCGACTCGGGGCTCTCTAGGATCACCCCTCCACTTT
cdr3_aa: CASSSTRGSLGSPLHF

d_call: -
clone_size: many
v_call: TRBV7-2
j_call: TRBJ2-4
cdr3_nt: TGTGCCAGCAGCTCAGGGGTCCTAGCCAAAAACATTCAGTACTTC
cdr3_aa: CASSSGVLAKNIQYF

d_call: -
clone_size: many
v_call: TRBV6-1
j_call: TRBJ2-1
cdr3_nt: TGTGCCAGCGCGGTCCGTGGGAGAGGGAATGAGCAGTTCTTC
cdr3_aa: CASAVRGRGNEQFF

d_call: TRBD1
clone_size: many
v_call: TRBV28
j_call: TRBJ2-3
cdr3_nt: TGTGCCAGCATCGCGCCGGGACAGGGGGCTTATACGCAGTATTTT
cdr3_aa: CASIAPGQGAYTQYF

d_call: -
clone_size: few
v_call: TRBV30
j_call: TRBJ1-1
cdr3_nt: TGTGCCTGGTGTAACACTGAAGCTTTCTTT
cdr3_aa: CAWCNTEAFF

d_call: -
clone_size: many
v_call: TRBV12-5
j_call: TRBJ1-1
cdr3_nt: TGTGCTAGTGGTTTGGTACCAGGGAACACTGAAGCTTTCTTT
cdr3_aa: CASGLVPGNTEAFF

d_call: -
clone_size: few
v_call: TRBV2
j_call: TRBJ1-1
cdr3_nt: TGTGCCAGCAGTTCGGACGGCTCGACCACTGAAGCTTTCTTT
cdr3_aa: CASSSDGSTTEAFF

d_call: -
clone_size: -
v_call: TRBV5-6
j_call: TRBJ1-1
cdr3_nt: TGTGCCAGCAGCTTGTATCAGTTGGGCACTGAAGCTTTCTTT
cdr3_aa: CASSLYQLGTEAFF

d_call: -
clone_size: -
v_call: TRBV6-6
j_call: TRBJ1-2
cdr3_nt: TGTACCAGCAGTTATCGGGACGGCTACACCTTC
cdr3_aa: CTSSYRDGYTF

d_call: TRBD1
clone_size: many
v_call: TRBV7-2
j_call: TRBJ2-7
cdr3_nt: TGTGCCAGCAGCTTCCGAACGGGACAGGGGGACGAGCAGTACTTC
cdr3_aa: CASSFRTGQGDEQYF

d_call: TRBD2
clone_size: many
v_call: TRBV20-1
j_call: TRBJ2-1
cdr3_nt: TGCAGTGCTCGAGGACTGCGGGGGGGCCTTGGTGAGCAGTTCTTC
cdr3_aa: CSARGLRGGLGEQFF

d_call: -
clone_size: many
v_call: TRBV7-9
j_call: TRBJ2-7
cdr3_nt: TGTGCCAGCAGCCAACAACCCTACGAGCAGTACTTC
cdr3_aa: CASSQQPYEQYF

d_call: TRBD2
clone_size: -
v_call: TRBV2
j_call: TRBJ2-1
cdr3_nt: TGTGCCAGCAGTGAAGAGGGACTAGCGATCCCCTACAATGAGCAGTTCTTC
cdr3_aa: CASSEEGLAIPYNEQFF

d_call: -
clone_size: -
v_call: TRBV5-1
j_call: TRBJ2-6
cdr3_nt: TGCGCCAGCAGCTGGATCCAGGGGACTGGGGCCAACGTCCTGACTTTC
cdr3_aa: CASSWIQGTGANVLTF

d_call: TRBD1
clone_size: many
v_call: TRBV20-1
j_call: TRBJ2-7
cdr3_nt: TGCAGTGCTACAGACAGGGGCTACGAGCAGTACTTC
cdr3_aa: CSATDRGYEQYF

d_call: -
clone_size: -
v_call: TRBV14
j_call: TRBJ2-1
cdr3_nt: TGTGCCAGCAGCCCAGGGTTATGGGGGCTCAGCTCCTACAATGAGCAGTTCTTC
cdr3_aa: CASSPGLWGLSSYNEQFF

d_call: TRBD1
clone_size: -
v_call: TRBV6-2/TRBV6-3
j_call: TRBJ1-5
cdr3_nt: TGTGCCAGCAGTTACTGGGGGCGTGGGACAGGGCACGCCGCGGGCAATCAGCCCCAGCATTTT
cdr3_aa: CASSYWGRGTGHAAGNQPQHF

d_call: -
clone_size: few
v_call: TRBV20-1
j_call: TRBJ1-1
cdr3_nt: TGCAGTGCTACCCGCTCGGGGGAGGAGGCTTTCTTT
cdr3_aa: CSATRSGEEAFF

d_call: TRBD1
clone_size: many
v_call: TRBV20-1
j_call: TRBJ2-5
cdr3_nt: TGCAGTGCTTCCTGGACAGGGCGCGGGTATACAGAGACCCAGTACTTC
cdr3_aa: CSASWTGRGYTETQYF

d_call: TRBD1
clone_size: many
v_call: TRBV29-1
j_call: TRBJ1-2
cdr3_nt: TGCAGCGTTGGGTCAGGGGGTGGCTACACCTTC
cdr3_aa: CSVGSGGGYTF

d_call: TRBD2
clone_size: many
v_call: TRBV28
j_call: TRBJ2-5
cdr3_nt: TGTGCCAGCAGTTTAGGCGGGGGAGTGGGAGAGACCCAGTACTTC
cdr3_aa: CASSLGGGVGETQYF

d_call: TRBD2
clone_size: -
v_call: TRBV20-1
j_call: TRBJ2-5
cdr3_nt: TGCAGTGCCCCCGGAGGGCCTAGCGGAATGGGAGAGACCCAGTACTTC
cdr3_aa: CSAPGGPSGMGETQYF

d_call: TRBD1
clone_size: many
v_call: TRBV7-9
j_call: TRBJ2-1
cdr3_nt: TGTGCCAGCAGCCGACAGGGGGGCTCCTACAATGAGCAGTTCTTC
cdr3_aa: CASSRQGGSYNEQFF

d_call: -
clone_size: -
v_call: TRBV6-1
j_call: TRBJ1-4
cdr3_nt: TGTGCCAGCAGTTGGGGTGACAGTTTTAATGAAAAACGGTTTTTT
cdr3_aa: CASSWGDSFNEKRFF

d_call: -
clone_size: -
v_call: TRBV5-5
j_call: TRBJ2-7
cdr3_nt: TGTGCCAGCAGCACTGGGCAGGGGCGCGGGTACGAGCAGTACTTC
cdr3_aa: CASSTGQGRGYEQYF

d_call: TRBD1
clone_size: many
v_call: TRBV5-1
j_call: TRBJ1-2
cdr3_nt: TGCGCCAGCAGCCGGGACAGGGCTTCCGGCTACACCTTC
cdr3_aa: CASSRDRASGYTF

d_call: TRBD1
clone_size: many
v_call: TRBV10-3
j_call: TRBJ1-1
cdr3_nt: TGTGCCATCATGGACAGGGCGAACACTGAAGCTTTCTTT
cdr3_aa: CAIMDRANTEAFF

d_call: TRBD2
clone_size: -
v_call: TRBV9
j_call: TRBJ2-1
cdr3_nt: TGTGCCAGCAGCGCCTCCGGGACTAGCTCCAATGAGCAGTTCTTC
cdr3_aa: CASSASGTSSNEQFF

d_call: TRBD2
clone_size: -
v_call: TRBV20-1
j_call: TRBJ2-3
cdr3_nt: TGCAGTGCCGGACTAGCGGGGCCCACAGATACGCAGTATTTT
cdr3_aa: CSAGLAGPTDTQYF

d_call: -
clone_size: many
v_call: TRBV29-1
j_call: TRBJ1-2
cdr3_nt: TGCAGCGTGGAACAGGTTATTAACTATGGCTACACCTTC
cdr3_aa: CSVEQVINYGYTF

d_call: TRBD1
clone_size: many
v_call: TRBV20-1
j_call: TRBJ2-1
cdr3_nt: TGCAGTGCCTTTACCGGGACAGGGAGCAATGAGCAGTTCTTC
cdr3_aa: CSAFTGTGSNEQFF

d_call: -
clone_size: many
v_call: TRBV10-3
j_call: TRBJ1-6
cdr3_nt: TGTGCCATCAGTGTCTCGGCAGCGGAAAATTCACCCCTCCACTTT
cdr3_aa: CAISVSAAENSPLHF

d_call: TRBD1
clone_size: -
v_call: TRBV27
j_call: TRBJ2-7
cdr3_nt: TGTGCCAGATCTTACAGGGGGAAGAGCTACGAGCAGTACTTC
cdr3_aa: CARSYRGKSYEQYF

d_call: TRBD1
clone_size: many
v_call: TRBV4-3
j_call: TRBJ1-2
cdr3_nt: TGCGCCAGCAGCCAAGGGGGGACAGGGCACTATGGCTACACCTTC
cdr3_aa: CASSQGGTGHYGYTF

d_call: TRBD1
clone_size: many
v_call: TRBV6-5
j_call: TRBJ2-7
cdr3_nt: TGTGCCAGCAGCCCCGACAGGGGTAACAACGAGCAGTACTTC
cdr3_aa: CASSPDRGNNEQYF

d_call: -
clone_size: many
v_call: TRBV6-1
j_call: TRBJ2-7
cdr3_nt: TGTGCCAGCAGCGACGGAGGGGGCCGCTCCTACGAGCAGTACTTC
cdr3_aa: CASSDGGGRSYEQYF

d_call: -
clone_size: few
v_call: TRBV29-1
j_call: TRBJ2-7
cdr3_nt: TGCAGCGTTTTGGAGGGGGCCTTCGAGCAGTACTTC
cdr3_aa: CSVLEGAFEQYF

d_call: TRBD2
clone_size: many
v_call: TRBV9
j_call: TRBJ2-6
cdr3_nt: TGTGCCAGCCGCCGGGAGGCACGACGGTCTATGGGGGCCAACGTCCTGACTTTC
cdr3_aa: CASRREARRSMGANVLTF

d_call: TRBD1
clone_size: -
v_call: TRBV12-5
j_call: TRBJ1-2
cdr3_nt: TGTGCTAGTGGCATCGGACAGGGGGGGGGCTATGGCTACACCTTC
cdr3_aa: CASGIGQGGGYGYTF

d_call: TRBD1
clone_size: few
v_call: TRBV29-1
j_call: TRBJ1-1
cdr3_nt: TGCAGCGTTGTACAGGGGGCTGGGCGGACTGAAGCTTTCTTT
cdr3_aa: CSVVQGAGRTEAFF

d_call: -
clone_size: -
v_call: TRBV12-3/TRBV12-4
j_call: TRBJ2-1
cdr3_nt: TGTGCCAGCAGTTTAGACCAAACCCGCGAGCAGTTCTTC
cdr3_aa: CASSLDQTREQFF

d_call: TRBD1
clone_size: many
v_call: TRBV6-1
j_call: TRBJ2-7
cdr3_nt: TGTGCCAGCAGTGAACCCAGGGACAGGGGCTACGAGCAGTACTTC
cdr3_aa: CASSEPRDRGYEQYF